These 31 T cell receptor beta chains originate from one sample sequenced in a study of blood T cell repertoires in COVID-19. Method: immunoSEQ multiplex PCR; TCRdb's copy keeps in-frame clones and lacks some. The data show approximately 130,000 clones, approximately 84% seen once. The sequencing input was peripheral blood. The source is a human donor in a cohort sampled during active COVID-19.

This clone was seen only once. This chain links TRBV3-1 (or the pseudogene TRBV3-2) with TRBJ2-2; 7 nucleotides align to TRBD1. Germline V CDR1 and CDR2: LGHDT, YNNKEL (reference sequence). V dropped 1 base and J dropped 4; count of bases not matched to a gene: 12. This CDR3 region has 18 residues. CDR3 amino acids: CASSQVIVGTDLTGELFF. In DNA form, the CDR3 reads TGTGCCAGCAGCCAAGTGATTGTTGGGACAGACCTCACCGGGGAGCTGTTTTTT.

V usage is TRBV29-1 and J usage is TRBJ1-1; 12 bases fit TRBD1. The CDR3 runs 16 residues. Germline V gives CDR1 SQVTM, CDR2 ANQGSEA. The V and J ends lost 7 bases and 4 bases, in that order; junction bases with no gene match: 13. CDR3 in amino acids: CSDGGTGGVGGTEAFF. The CDR3, as DNA: TGCAGCGATGGGGGGACAGGGGGCGTCGGTGGCACTGAAGCTTTCTTT.

This clone was recorded only once. The chain employs TRBV7-8 and TRBJ1-1; no reliable D call. Trimming took 5 bases from V and 2 from J, leaving 15 bases between them. The length of the CDR3 is 15 residues. Per germline, CDR1 SGHVS and CDR2 FQNEAQ. This CDR3 reads CASSPKRTGNTEAFF. Here the CDR3 DNA reads TGTGCCAGCAGCCCAAAGCGGACGGGTAACACTGAAGCTTTCTTT. The full variable domain, rest sourced from reference TRBV7-8 and TRBJ1-1, is GAGVSQSPRYKVAKRGQDVALRCDPISGHVSLFWYQQALGQGPEFLTYFQNEAQLDKSGLPSDRFFAERPEGSVSTLKIQRTQQEDSAVYLCASSPKRTGNTEAFFGQGTRLTVV.

The chain employs TRBV20-1 and TRBJ1-1, with 8 bases lining up with TRBD1. The CDR3 sequence is 15 residues long. J lost 3 bases, V lost 3 bases, and 9 bases had no gene match. Germline lookup yields CDR1 DFQATT and CDR2 SNEGSKA (reference sequence). CDR3 protein: CSASNPGGADTEAFF. Written as DNA, the CDR3 is TGCAGTGCTAGTAACCCAGGGGGCGCGGACACTGAAGCTTTCTTT.

V is TRBV7-8 and J is TRBJ2-2; 9 nucleotides line up with TRBD1. J gave up 2 bases and V 6 bases, and 7 bases lay outside the gene matches. This CDR3 has 16 residues. Per the germline V gene, CDR1 is SGHVS and CDR2 is FQNEAQ. CDR3 sequence (DNA): TGTGCCAGCAGACAAACAGGGGGCATCAACACCGGGGAGCTGTTTTTT. Amino acids: CASRQTGGINTGELFF.

The chain employs TRBV27 and TRBJ2-7; D gene unclear. This CDR3 contains 15 residues. Trimming removed 3 bases at V and 3 bases at J, with 15 bases between. Germline V gene sequence: CDR1 MNHEY, CDR2 SMNVEV (reference sequence). CDR3 coding DNA: TGTGCCAGCAGTTTCGGTCGAGTCGTTGGCTACGAGCAGTACTTC. Its protein product is CASSFGRVVGYEQYF.

This clone was found a few times. This rearrangement joins TRBV6-1 to TRBJ1-5; D remains unclear. The germline gives CDR1 MNHNS, CDR2 SASEGT. The CDR3 totals 14 residues. The V gene lost 2 bases and the J gene lost 2 bases, with 7 bases spanning the gap. The CDR3 nucleotides read TGTGCCAGCAGTGAAACCCAGGGCAATCAGCCCCAGCATTTT. The encoded protein is CASSETQGNQPQHF.

Here the CDR3 reads CASSRDSASGGYTF. Here the CDR3 DNA reads TGTGCCAGCAGCAGGGACTCCGCGAGCGGTGGCTACACCTTC. This rearrangement joins TRBV9 to TRBJ1-2, with a tentative D call TRBD1 (5 bases). The CDR3 consists of 14 residues. V lost 4 bases and J lost 7, with 17 bases in between. CDR1 and CDR2 from the germline V gene are SGDLS and YYNGEE.

This clone came up a few times. The chain uses TRBV6-2 or TRBV6-3 and TRBJ1-2; no clear D gene. CDR1 MNHEY and CDR2 SVGEGT come from the germline V gene. V was clipped by 4 bases and J by 1 base, with 7 bases between them. The CDR3 is made up of 13 amino acids. The CDR3 DNA follows: TGTGCCAGCAGTTTTAGAGATAACTATGGCTACACCTTC. This codes for CASSFRDNYGYTF.

This sequence joins TRBV30 and TRBJ1-1; D uncertain. Trimming left V 3 bases short and J 0 bases short, with 14 bases between. The CDR3 totals 15 residues. Germline V gene data show CDR1 as GTSNPN and CDR2 as SVGIG (reference sequence). The CDR3 spells CAWSARHVLNTEAFF. The CDR3 region has the DNA TGTGCCTGGAGCGCCCGACACGTCTTGAACACTGAAGCTTTCTTT.

This clone was recorded only once. The chain carries TRBV3-1 (or the pseudogene TRBV3-2) and TRBJ2-7; D call uncertain. V lost 4 bases to trimming and J lost 2 bases, with 12 bases between them. In germline, CDR1 is LGHDT, CDR2 YNNKEL (reference sequence). This CDR3 comprises 14 residues. CDR3 DNA sequence: TGTGCCAGCAGCCCGGAGAGGTTCCCCTACGAGCAGTACTTC. Amino acids: CASSPERFPYEQYF.

This clone has a single count. This chain uses TRBV11-2 with TRBJ2-3; possibly TRBD1 for D (5 bases). Deletions cut 0 bases from V and 2 bases from J, with 9 bases between. The CDR3 runs 15 residues. Germline values: CDR1 SGHAT, CDR2 FQNNGV. The CDR3 sequence: CASSLDPGYTDTQYF. CDR3 nucleotide sequence: TGTGCCAGCAGCTTAGATCCAGGGTACACAGATACGCAGTATTTT.

The chain links TRBV19 to TRBJ2-7; no clear D. The CDR3 runs 13 residues. In germline, CDR1 is LNHDA, CDR2 SQIVND (reference sequence). Deletions cut 3 bases from V and 2 bases from J, with 8 bases between. CDR3 DNA sequence: TGTGCCAGTAGTATTGGCGGAGCCTACGAGCAGTACTTC. Amino acids: CASSIGGAYEQYF.

Of note for this clone: The sample contains more than one DNA sequence encoding this CDR3. The chain recombines TRBV7-3 with TRBJ2-7, with 10 bases lining up with TRBD2. This CDR3 has 13 amino acids. Germline lookup yields CDR1 SGHTA and CDR2 FQGTGA. Trimming at V came to 4 bases and at J to 3 bases, leaving 0 bases not matched to a gene. For the CDR3, the DNA is TGTGCCAGCAGCTCTAGCGGGGGCTACGAGCAGTACTTC. This encodes CASSSSGGYEQYF.

This clone was found once. The chain recombines TRBV12-3 or TRBV12-4 with TRBJ1-5; D uncertain. Deletions cut 8 bases from V and 7 bases from J, with 15 bases between. CDR3 size: 13 residues. The CDR3 DNA reads as TGTGCCAGCCTAGGTTCCCCGGGACAGCCCCAGCATTTT. This codes for CASLGSPGQPQHF.

The chain is built from TRBV5-1 and TRBJ1-2, with D possibly matching TRBD1 (6 bases). This CDR3 is built from 16 residues. Trimming cost V 0 bases and J 4 bases, with 16 bases left between them. From germline, CDR1 is SGHRS and CDR2 YFSETQ. DNA of the CDR3: TGCGCCAGCAGCTTGGGTTTGTACGACAGGCCCTATGGCTACACCTTC. Translation gives CASSLGLYDRPYGYTF. Drawing the rest from reference TRBV5-1 and TRBJ1-2, the complete variable domain is KAGVTQTPRYLIKTRGQQVTLSCSPISGHRSVSWYQQTPGQGLQFLFEYFSETQRNKGNFPGRFSGRQFSNSRSEMNVSTLELGDSALYLCASSLGLYDRPYGYTFGSGTRLTVV.

This chain uses TRBV27 with TRBJ2-3, with D possibly matching TRBD1 (5 bases). This CDR3 spans 14 amino acids. Germline CDR1 is MNHEY and CDR2 is SMNVEV (reference sequence). V lost 6 bases, J lost 4 bases, and 14 bases lay in between. The CDR3 nucleotides read TGTGCCAGCAGCCCGACAGTATCGGCAGATACGCAGTATTTT. Its protein is CASSPTVSADTQYF.

The chain recombines TRBV18 with TRBJ2-2, with TRBD1 matching 7 bases. The J segment lost 2 bases and the V segment lost 4 bases, leaving 1 base of the junction unmatched. Germline-derived CDR1 and CDR2 are KGHSH and LQKENI. CDR3 length: 14 amino acids. The CDR3, as DNA: TGTGCCAGCTCACGGGACAGAAACACCGGGGAGCTGTTTTTT. Translating it yields CASSRDRNTGELFF.

This clone was recorded a few times. The V and J genes are TRBV4-1 and TRBJ2-7; D may be TRBD1 (5 bases). The V end was cut by 0 bases, the J end by 5 bases, with 11 bases between. The CDR3 covers 14 residues. CDR1 and CDR2 (germline): MGHRA, YSYEKL. CDR3 sequence reads: CASSQENRLDEQYF. In DNA, the CDR3 is TGCGCCAGCAGCCAAGAAAACAGGTTGGACGAGCAGTACTTC.

This clone appeared once. This rearrangement joins TRBV19 to TRBJ1-1; unclear D gene. The V gene's germline CDR1 is LNHDA and CDR2 SQIVND (reference sequence). The ends were cut back, 6 bases at V and 10 bases at J, with 15 bases in the middle. The CDR3 runs to 12 residues. CDR3 in DNA: TGTGCCAGTAGGTCGACGGGTCCCGGAGCTTTCTTT. As protein: CASRSTGPGAFF.

The chain combines TRBV19 with TRBJ1-2; TRBD1 matches 9 bases. Trimming removed 7 bases from V and 7 bases from J; junction bases left unmatched: 13. The CDR3 runs to 15 residues. Germline assignment: CDR1 LNHDA and CDR2 SQIVND (reference sequence). DNA of the CDR3: TGTGCCAGTACCGTTATGGGACAGGGTAACCCTGGCTACACCTTC. Its translation: CASTVMGQGNPGYTF.

The rearrangement links TRBV7-7 to TRBJ2-1; 9 nucleotides align to TRBD2. V lost 5 bases, J lost 5 bases, and 7 bases stayed unmatched. This CDR3 contains 15 residues. CDR1 and CDR2 (germline): SSHAT, FNYEAQ (reference sequence). The CDR3 reads CASSQGLATHNEQFF. CDR3 coding DNA: TGTGCCAGCAGCCAAGGACTAGCGACCCACAATGAGCAGTTCTTC.

The chain combines TRBV30 with TRBJ2-5; D is possibly TRBD2 (5 bases). V shed 0 bases and J shed 0 bases, with 8 bases lying between them. The CDR3 extends over 14 amino acids. The germline V gene encodes CDR1 GTSNPN and CDR2 SVGIG (reference sequence). For the CDR3, the DNA is TGTGCCTGGAGTGTATCGCGGGACCAAGAGACCCAGTACTTC. It yields the protein CAWSVSRDQETQYF.

This clone was detected only once. The V call is TRBV18, the J call TRBJ2-7; TRBD1 might be the D (6 bases). The V gene's germline CDR1 is KGHSH and CDR2 LQKENI. V lost 6 bases, J lost 4 bases, and 16 bases lay in between. The CDR3 runs to 14 residues. For the CDR3, the DNA is TGTGCCAGCTCTCCCCGACAGGCTGTTTACGAGCAGTACTTC. Protein: CASSPRQAVYEQYF.

This rearrangement joins TRBV6-5 to TRBJ2-7; perhaps TRBD1 as D (6 bases). Germline lookup yields CDR1 MNHEY and CDR2 SVGAGI. Between the trimmed V and J ends, which lost 5 bases and 3 bases, there was a span of 8 bases. CDR3 length: 12 residues. CDR3 DNA: TGTGCCAGCAGTCCACAGGGCTACGAGCAGTACTTC. Its translation: CASSPQGYEQYF.

The chain combines TRBV19 with TRBJ1-4; D not certain. The CDR3 has 13 residues. Germline V lookup: CDR1 LNHDA, CDR2 SQIVND (reference sequence). The V end lost 5 bases, the J end lost 8 bases, and 12 bases lay between the germline ends. CDR3 in DNA: TGTGCCAGTAGTCGGCCTGTCGGGGAAAAACTGTTTTTT. The encoded protein is CASSRPVGEKLFF.

The chain uses TRBV5-1 and TRBJ2-3; 13 bases agree with TRBD2. The V and J ends lost 4 bases and 6 bases, in that order; junction bases with no gene match: 11. The CDR3 runs to 17 residues. Germline-derived CDR1 and CDR2 are SGHRS and YFSETQ. DNA for the CDR3: TGCGCCAGCAGCAATACCCTCACTAGCGGGGGGGCGGATACGCAGTATTTT. This gives the protein CASSNTLTSGGADTQYF.

This clone appeared a single time. The chain carries TRBV6-1 and TRBJ1-4; 8 bases line up with TRBD1. The ends lost 3 bases at V and 13 bases at J; junction bases unmatched: 7. The CDR3 contains 13 residues. Germline V lookup: CDR1 MNHNS, CDR2 SASEGT. The CDR3 DNA sequence: TGTGCCAGCAGTGATTCCCCGGGACAGGCACTGTTTTTT. This gives the protein CASSDSPGQALFF.

This clone was seen more than once but under ten times. The V and J genes are TRBV9 and TRBJ2-1; 13 nucleotides align to TRBD2. This CDR3 has 14 residues. CDR1 and CDR2 (germline): SGDLS, YYNGEE. V was pared by 3 bases and J by 7 bases, with 1 base of the junction left unmatched. CDR3 protein: CASSAGLAGNEQFF. CDR3 sequence (DNA): TGTGCCAGCAGCGCGGGACTAGCGGGGAATGAGCAGTTCTTC.

This rearrangement joins TRBV10-2 to TRBJ2-2; D uncertain. Per the germline V gene, CDR1 is WSHSY and CDR2 is SAAADI. This CDR3 is built from 11 residues. Trimming took off 8 bases at V and 1 base at J, with 2 bases between the two ends. The CDR3: CASLNTGELFF. The CDR3 nucleotides are TGCGCCAGCCTGAACACCGGGGAGCTGTTTTTT.

This clone was counted between two and nine times. The V call is TRBV5-1, the J call TRBJ1-5, with a tentative D call TRBD1 (6 bases). Germline V gene sequence: CDR1 SGHRS, CDR2 YFSETQ. CDR3 length: 13 amino acids. The V end was cut by 2 bases, the J end by 4 bases, with 7 bases between. CDR3 residues: CASSLDRNQPQHF. The CDR3 DNA reads TGCGCCAGCAGCTTAGACAGGAATCAGCCCCAGCATTTT.